The entry below gives a single T cell receptor (beta chain) sequence along with its context. This clonotype has more than one count but fewer than ten. Its antigen specificity is not known. No qualities accompany the bases; no much larger clone lies one base away. The source of the sample is a study listed by TCRdb under 2016. From the germline V gene, CDR1 is SQVTM and CDR2 is ANQGSEA. Including the terminal cysteine and phenylalanine, the CDR3 comprises 13 residues. Kept here is only the CDR3 DNA, which spans 39 bases and is read in frame from base 1. Unmatched junction bases come to 4, with V trimmed by 7 bases and J by 0 bases. The library was obtained by RT-PCR. These reads were obtained on an Illumina MiSeq. In TCRdb, the public reads were trimmed at Q25 with fastp and aligned with MiXCR, with productive beta chains retained. Under each unique CDR3 protein, matching rows form one entry showing the most common genes and DNA. The sample has about 680,000 distinct CDR3 sequences on record, 12% to 15% of them singletons. The top ten hold 3.6% of the sample.

The sequenced sample consisted of memory CD4+ T cells from blood. The TCR originated in a female donor in good health, serving as a healthy control. The sequence links TRBV29-1 to TRBJ1-1; TRBD1 lines up with 8 middle nucleotides. The nucleotides are TGCAGCGCCCGGGACAGGTTGAACACTGAAGCTTTCTTT. Its amino acids are CSARDRLNTEAFF.